This passage covers 14 T cell receptor beta chains from one sample sequenced in a study of shared clonotypes between healthy human individuals. Produced via immunoSEQ multiplex PCR; TCRdb's table is partial and in-frame only. The table has around 1.1 million clones, roughly 74% seen once; the top ten hold 0.6% to 0.75%. Sequenced: memory CD4+ T cells from PBMCs. The subset here: CD45RA-negative fraction. Every receptor here comes from a man in his late teens or twenties in good health. Some clones in this sample may be carry-over from other donors' samples.

The V gene is TRBV5-4, the J gene TRBJ1-4; 8 bases agree with TRBD1. The germline V gene has CDR1 SGHNT and CDR2 YYREEE (reference sequence). With V trimmed by 4 bases and J by 6 bases, 14 bases remained unmatched. This CDR3 comprises 17 residues. CDR3 amino acids: CASSAGQALGLDEKLFF. The CDR3 DNA reads as TGTGCCAGCAGCGCGGGACAGGCTCTTGGGTTGGATGAAAAACTGTTTTTT.

In this sample, this clone turned up once. The chain is built from TRBV5-4 and TRBJ2-5; the D is unclear. Germline values: CDR1 SGHNT, CDR2 YYREEE (reference sequence). Trimming took off 0 bases at V and 4 bases at J, with 10 bases between the two ends. The CDR3 contains 14 residues. CDR3 bases: TGTGCCAGCAGCTTGGACAGAGCGACAGAGACCCAGTACTTC. Protein: CASSLDRATETQYF.

The rearrangement links TRBV5-6 to TRBJ2-1; maybe TRBD2 (6 bases). The CDR3 is made up of 15 amino acids. The V end lost 2 bases, the J end lost 2 bases, and 11 bases lay between the germline ends. CDR1 SGHDT and CDR2 YYEEEE come from the germline V gene. The CDR3 region is CASSFVIAAYNEQFF. DNA of the CDR3: TGTGCCAGCAGCTTCGTGATAGCGGCCTACAATGAGCAGTTCTTC.

The chain couples TRBV19 to TRBJ1-2; unclear D gene. This CDR3 spans 16 amino acids. Germline loops: CDR1 LNHDA, CDR2 SQIVND (reference sequence). V lost 4 bases, J lost 4 bases, and 19 bases lay in between. The CDR3 region is CASSNPWRVAPYGYTF. The CDR3 DNA reads as TGTGCCAGTAGTAACCCTTGGAGGGTGGCTCCCTATGGCTACACCTTC.

V is TRBV7-2 and J is TRBJ1-2; D is possibly TRBD1 (6 bases). CDR3 length equals 16 residues. Trimming stripped 4 bases from V and 5 bases from J, with 20 bases between. CDR1 SGHTA and CDR2 FQGNSA come from the germline V gene. The CDR3 protein is CASSSVPGGPRYGYTF. Here the CDR3 DNA reads TGTGCCAGCAGCTCAGTACCCGGGGGGCCGAGGTATGGCTACACCTTC.

The chain carries TRBV29-1 and TRBJ2-5; a weak D match, TRBD1 (6 bases). Looked up from germline, CDR1 is SQVTM and CDR2 is ANQGSEA. The germline V and J ends were trimmed by 5 bases and 1 base, with 11 bases remaining between them. This CDR3 is 13 amino acids long. For the CDR3, the DNA is TGCAGCGTTTCCGACAGGCGCCAAGAGACCCAGTACTTC. This encodes CSVSDRRQETQYF.

On this clone: At the DNA level, this CDR3 is encoded by other sequences in the same sample as well. The CDR3 sequence: CASSPGTGNSNQPQHF. In DNA, the CDR3 is TGTGCCAGCTCACCAGGGACAGGAAATAGCAATCAGCCCCAGCATTTT. V and J are TRBV18 and TRBJ1-5, with 8 nucleotides matching TRBD1. Per the germline V gene, CDR1 is KGHSH and CDR2 is LQKENI. Trimming took 2 bases from V and 0 from J; bases not matched to a gene: 3. This CDR3 comprises 16 residues.

The chain carries TRBV2 and TRBJ2-7; TRBD1 agrees at 9 bases. After removal of 6 bases from V and 1 base from J, the junction contained 4 bases not matched to a gene. The CDR3 sequence is 14 residues long. Per the germline V gene, CDR1 is SNHLY and CDR2 is FYNNEI. The CDR3 here is CASRGQGKSYEQYF. The DNA for the CDR3 is TGTGCCAGCAGGGGACAGGGAAAGTCCTACGAGCAGTACTTC.

The V gene is TRBV27, the J gene TRBJ1-2; possible D gene TRBD1, 5 bases. The V end lost 5 bases, the J end lost 2 bases, and 12 bases lay between the germline ends. Per germline, CDR1 MNHEY and CDR2 SMNVEV (reference sequence). There are 14 residues in the CDR3. The CDR3 DNA reads TGTGCCAGCAGTACAGGATTCCGAAACTATGGCTACACCTTC. It codes for CASSTGFRNYGYTF.

The J gene is TRBJ2-7, the V gene TRBV25-1; TRBD1 is a possible D gene (6 bases). This CDR3 has 14 residues. Germline CDR1 reads MGHDK; CDR2 reads SYGVNS. V lost 6 bases to trimming and J lost 4 bases, with 16 bases between them. This CDR3 reads CASSPLNTGYEQYF. DNA of the CDR3: TGTGCCAGCAGCCCTCTGAATACAGGGTACGAGCAGTACTTC.

This rearrangement joins TRBV30 to TRBJ1-1; no firm D call. The CDR3 is made up of 15 amino acids. Trimming left V 0 bases short and J 8 bases short, with 19 bases between. Germline lookup yields CDR1 GTSNPN and CDR2 SVGIG (reference sequence). The DNA of the CDR3 is TGTGCCTGGAGTGTACAAGGGTTCTTACGTCCCGAAGCTTTCTTT. Protein sequence: CAWSVQGFLRPEAFF.

The CDR3 DNA is TGTGCCAGCAGATCCGGGATATCCACAGATACGCAGTATTTT. This translates into CASRSGISTDTQYF. The chain recombines TRBV6-5 with TRBJ2-3; perhaps TRBD2 as D (5 bases). V was trimmed by 6 bases and J by 2 bases, leaving 12 bases between them. The germline V gene has CDR1 MNHEY and CDR2 SVGAGI. CDR3 length equals 14 residues.

Worth noting for this clone: The identical CDR3 is also encoded by other nucleotide sequences in the sample. V usage is TRBV5-1 and J usage is TRBJ1-2; TRBD1 agrees at 10 bases. Germline V gene sequence: CDR1 SGHRS, CDR2 YFSETQ. The CDR3 is 14 residues long. The V segment lost 3 bases and the J segment 7 bases; nucleotides outside the gene matches: 6. This CDR3 is CASSSLGQGSGYTF. The CDR3 DNA reads TGCGCCAGCAGCTCCTTGGGACAGGGGTCTGGCTACACCTTC.

At least ten counts were recorded for this clone. Other DNA sequences in the same sample also yield this CDR3. The CDR3 here is CASSPGQNTEAFF. As DNA, the CDR3 is TGTGCCAGCTCACCGGGGCAGAACACTGAAGCTTTCTTT. This chain uses TRBV18 with TRBJ1-1; a weak D match, TRBD1 (5 bases). Trimming shortened V by 3 bases and J by 1 base, and 6 bases separated the two germline ends. The germline V gene has CDR1 KGHSH and CDR2 LQKENI. The CDR3 runs to 13 residues.